This TCR beta chain was obtained from a study of T cells in Graves' hyperthyroidism and ophthalmopathy. Amplification of TCR beta CDR3 regions was performed using RNA transcripts as template. A set of HTBI primers served as the primers for a first-round RT-PCR of the TCR CDR3. TCRdb independently ran MiXCR on the multiplex PCR reads; one entry per CDR3 protein. The table shows hundreds of thousands of distinct CDR3 sequences, with just under 20% occurring only once. Trimming pared 8 bases from V and 2 bases from J, leaving 16 bases between. Germline CDR1 reads LNHDA; CDR2 reads SQIVND (reference sequence). There are 15 residues in the CDR3.

This chain links TRBV19 with TRBJ1-3; possible D gene TRBD1, 6 bases. Sequenced material: blood. This receptor was obtained from a man aged 35 to 55 with Graves' ophthalmopathy. This CDR3 reads CASDTGGQPGNTIYF. CDR3 nucleotide sequence: TGTGCCAGTGACACTGGAGGACAGCCTGGAAACACCATATATTTT.